The 7 T cell receptor beta chains below all came from one sample that was sequenced in a study of T cells in tuberculosis. Assay: immunoSEQ multiplex PCR; the TCRdb copy retains only in-frame clones and omits some. Altogether around 30,000 clones are present, roughly 89% being singletons, with the ten largest covering roughly 6.1%. Source material: PBMCs. These receptors were taken from a donor aged 5 to 30 with latent tuberculosis or without tuberculosis infection.

This chain links TRBV11-2 with TRBJ2-4, with D possibly TRBD2 on 5 matching bases. Germline CDR1 reads SGHAT; CDR2 reads FQNNGV. The V end was cut by 1 base, the J end by 7 bases, with 14 bases between. The CDR3 contains 15 residues. CDR3 loop: CASSLVQSGANIQYF. DNA for the CDR3: TGTGCCAGCAGCTTAGTTCAGAGCGGTGCCAACATTCAGTACTTC. The full variable domain, its missing parts supplied by reference TRBV11-2 and TRBJ2-4, is EAGVAQSPRYKIIEKRQSVAFWCNPISGHATLYWYQQILGQGPKLLIQFQNNGVVDDSQLPKDRFSAERLKGVDSTLKIQPAKLEDSAVYLCASSLVQSGANIQYFGAGTRLSVL.

J is TRBJ1-6 and V is TRBV6-6, with a weak D call TRBD1 (5 bases). The CDR3 totals 15 residues. Trimming stripped 5 bases from V and 5 bases from J, with 13 bases between. Germline CDR1 reads MNHNY; CDR2 reads SVGAGI (reference sequence). In nucleotides, the CDR3 is TGTGCCAGCAGTCGCGGACAAATCAATAATTCACCCCTCCACTTT. Residues: CASSRGQINNSPLHF.

CDR3 nucleotide sequence: TGTGCCAGCAGTAGCTATAGCGGGGGGGCTGTCGGTACGCAGTATTTT. Translating it yields CASSSYSGGAVGTQYF. The chain carries TRBV28 and TRBJ2-3; 11 bases are shared with TRBD2. The CDR3 runs to 16 residues. J was trimmed by 8 bases and V by 5 bases; bases with no gene match: 12. Germline V gene data show CDR1 as MDHEN and CDR2 as SYDVKM.

This chain joins TRBV19 and TRBJ1-5; TRBD1 matches 8 bases. V was clipped by 10 bases and J by 3 bases; unmatched bases: 11. CDR1 and CDR2 from the germline V gene are LNHDA and SQIVND (reference sequence). The CDR3 extends over 15 amino acids. The CDR3 DNA sequence: TGTGCCACCCAGGCGACAGGGGCTAACAATCAGCCCCAGCATTTT. It encodes CATQATGANNQPQHF.

This rearrangement joins TRBV19 to TRBJ2-7; 7 bases map to TRBD1. The germline gives CDR1 LNHDA, CDR2 SQIVND (reference sequence). After removal of 4 bases from V and 3 bases from J, the junction contained 6 bases not matched to a gene. This CDR3 has 14 residues. The DNA for the CDR3 is TGTGCCAGTAGTACACGCCGGGACAGCTACGAGCAGTACTTC. Amino acids: CASSTRRDSYEQYF.

The genes are TRBV5-6 and TRBJ1-6; unclear D gene. V lost 1 base to trimming and J lost 10 bases, with 15 bases between them. Germline-derived CDR1 and CDR2 are SGHDT and YYEEEE. This CDR3 has 15 amino acids. CDR3 nucleotide sequence: TGTGCCAGCAGCTTGACGGGGAGATCAGCATCACCCCTCCACTTT. Residues: CASSLTGRSASPLHF.

This CDR3 is CASTPLGVETQYF. The CDR3, as DNA: TGTGCCAGCACCCCATTGGGCGTGGAGACCCAGTACTTC. The chain employs TRBV2 and TRBJ2-5; D is uncertain. The ends were cut back, 7 bases at V and 5 bases at J, with 14 bases in the middle. The CDR3 sequence is 13 residues long. Germline V gene lookup returns CDR1 SNHLY and CDR2 FYNNEI.